The 31 T cell receptor beta chains below come from one sample, sequenced in a study of identifying expanded T cells in peripheral blood. Repertoires were generated with immunoSEQ multiplex PCR, while TCRdb's copy carries only in-frame clones and drops some. The sample contains more than 45,000 clones, approximately 83% of which appear only once. Material: blood. The receptors come from a person aged 18 to 75 in good health.

This clone was seen once. The chain joins TRBV18 to TRBJ2-3; 7 positions match TRBD2. The V segment lost 8 bases and the J segment 0 bases; nucleotides outside the gene matches: 5. Germline lookup yields CDR1 KGHSH and CDR2 LQKENI. This CDR3 has 14 amino acids. The CDR3 nucleotides are TGTGCCAGCCTCAGCGGGATGAGCACAGATACGCAGTATTTT. Protein product: CASLSGMSTDTQYF. Full variable domain (outside the CDR3, taken from reference TRBV18 and TRBJ2-3): NAGVMQNPRHLVRRRGQEARLRCSPMKGHSHVYWYRQLPEEGLKFMVYLQKENIIDESGMPKERFSAEFPKEGPSILRIQQVVRGDSAAYFCASLSGMSTDTQYFGPGTRLTVL.

This clone was detected a few times. This chain joins TRBV5-4 and TRBJ2-1; 7 bases are shared with TRBD2. This CDR3 has 16 residues. V lost 4 bases and J lost 5; bases outside the gene matches: 12. Germline V gene sequence: CDR1 SGHNT, CDR2 YYREEE (reference sequence). Here the CDR3 DNA reads TGTGCCAGCAGCAGCGGTCGTCCAGCGGGGCACAATGAGCAGTTCTTC. Translation: CASSSGRPAGHNEQFF.

This clone was seen only a few times. CDR3 protein: CASSTRLAGGMELFF. In DNA, the CDR3 is TGTGCCAGCAGTACCCGACTAGCGGGGGGCATGGAGCTGTTTTTT. This chain uses TRBV6-5 with TRBJ2-2, with TRBD2 matching over 13 bases. There are 15 residues in the CDR3. Per germline, CDR1 MNHEY and CDR2 SVGAGI. Trimming took 5 bases from V and 10 from J; bases not matched to a gene: 7.

The chain links TRBV10-3 to TRBJ1-2; unclear D gene. Looked up from germline, CDR1 is ENHRY and CDR2 is SYGVKD. There are 13 residues in the CDR3. V dropped 11 bases and J dropped 3 bases, with 16 bases sitting between them. The CDR3 DNA reads TGTGCCGTCACTCCGGAAATGGACTATGGCTACACCTTC. Its translation is CAVTPEMDYGYTF.

The chain is built from TRBV7-8 and TRBJ2-1; D possibly corresponds to TRBD1 (6 bases). V was cut by 5 bases and J by 5 bases, with 13 bases left in between. Germline CDR1 is SGHVS and CDR2 is FQNEAQ. The length of the CDR3 is 14 residues. CDR3 bases: TGTGCCAGCAGCGCCTCACAGGGCCACAATGAGCAGTTCTTC. Its protein is CASSASQGHNEQFF.

The chain carries TRBV4-3 and TRBJ1-1; tentative D call: TRBD1 (6 bases). The length of the CDR3 is 16 residues. Looked up from germline, CDR1 is LGHNA and CDR2 is YSLEER. V lost 0 bases, J lost 11 bases, and 22 bases lay in between. The CDR3 sequence is CASSQDYGSRTAPAFF. The CDR3 DNA reads TGCGCCAGCAGCCAAGATTACGGAAGTAGGACAGCGCCGGCTTTCTTT.

This clone occurred once. This chain connects TRBV15 to TRBJ1-1, with 8 bases aligning to TRBD1. The V gene's germline CDR1 is LNHNV and CDR2 YYDKDF (reference sequence). V trimming: 3 bases; J trimming: 3 bases; junction bases outside the gene matches: 0. The CDR3 runs 13 residues. The CDR3 DNA reads as TGTGCCACCAGCAGGGACAGGGACACTGAAGCTTTCTTT. This encodes CATSRDRDTEAFF.

The chain couples TRBV6-5 to TRBJ1-3; D ambiguous. The germline CDR1 and CDR2 sequences are MNHEY and SVGAGI. The CDR3 is 14 amino acids. Trimming left V 1 base short and J 4 bases short, with 8 bases between. The CDR3 DNA sequence: TGTGCCAGCAGTTACTACGCTAAAGGAAACACCATATATTTT. Protein product: CASSYYAKGNTIYF.

The CDR3 spells CASNLDLGTEAFF. The CDR3 DNA reads as TGTGCCAGCAACCTGGACTTGGGAACTGAAGCTTTCTTT. The V and J genes are TRBV2 and TRBJ1-1, with no clear D. V was clipped by 7 bases and J by 5 bases, with 14 bases between them. CDR1 is SNHLY, CDR2 FYNNEI, per germline. The CDR3 extends over 13 amino acids. Full variable domain (missing parts from reference TRBV2 and TRBJ1-1): EPEVTQTPSHQVTQMGQEVILRCVPISNHLYFYWYRQILGQKVEFLVSFYNNEISEKSEIFDDQFSVERPDGSNFTLKIRSTKLEDSAMYFCASNLDLGTEAFFGQGTRLTVV.

The V call is TRBV7-3, the J call TRBJ2-1, with unresolved D. Germline loops: CDR1 SGHTA, CDR2 FQGTGA. The length of the CDR3 is 13 residues. V lost 1 base, J lost 5 bases, and 6 bases lay in between. The chain's CDR3 is CASSLIRNNEQFF. CDR3 sequence (DNA): TGTGCCAGCAGCTTAATTCGGAACAATGAGCAGTTCTTC.

The chain links TRBV11-2 to TRBJ1-3; unclear D gene. There are 12 residues in the CDR3. The V end was cut by 2 bases, the J end by 5 bases, with 4 bases between. The V gene's germline CDR1 is SGHAT and CDR2 FQNNGV. CDR3 coding DNA: TGTGCCAGCAGCTTAAGGAGAAACACCATATATTTT. Translated, it gives CASSLRRNTIYF.

The chain couples TRBV5-1 to TRBJ1-3; TRBD1 agrees at 7 bases. There are 14 residues in the CDR3. The germline CDR1 and CDR2 sequences are SGHRS and YFSETQ. V trimming: 3 bases; J trimming: 6 bases; junction bases outside the gene matches: 6. DNA for the CDR3: TGCGCCAGCAGCTCCACAGGGGCCGAAAACACCATATATTTT. Translated, it gives CASSSTGAENTIYF.

The V call is TRBV6-1, the J call TRBJ1-2; TRBD1 is a possible D gene (5 bases). The CDR3 spans 13 residues. V lost 11 bases to trimming and J lost 4 bases, with 17 bases between them. The V gene's germline CDR1 is MNHNS and CDR2 SASEGT. CDR3 region: CAGTRGILYGYTF. CDR3 in DNA: TGTGCCGGGACCCGGGGGATCCTCTATGGCTACACCTTC.

This chain links TRBV2 with TRBJ1-2, with 8 nucleotides matching TRBD1. CDR1 is SNHLY, CDR2 FYNNEI, per germline. V trimming: 8 bases; J trimming: 4 bases; junction bases outside the gene matches: 6. This CDR3 contains 13 residues. In DNA form, the CDR3 reads TGTGCCAGCCGAGGGACAGGCCCCTATGGCTACACCTTC. Encoded protein: CASRGTGPYGYTF.

The chain carries TRBV5-5 and TRBJ1-3; no clear D gene. The V gene lost 4 bases and the J gene lost 0 bases, with 14 bases spanning the gap. The germline V gene has CDR1 SGHKS and CDR2 YYEKEE (reference sequence). The CDR3 has 16 amino acids. CDR3 protein: CASSLQEINSGNTIYF. In nucleotides, the CDR3 is TGTGCCAGCAGCCTCCAAGAAATTAACTCTGGAAACACCATATATTTT.

This clone was counted only a few times. V and J are TRBV5-6 and TRBJ2-7; D is undetermined. The V gene's germline CDR1 is SGHDT and CDR2 YYEEEE. This CDR3 contains 11 residues. Trimming removed 0 bases at V and 3 bases at J, with 1 base between. This CDR3 reads CASSLDYEQYF. CDR3 in DNA: TGTGCCAGCAGCTTGGACTACGAGCAGTACTTC. Using reference TRBV5-6 and TRBJ2-7 for the parts outside the CDR3, the full variable domain is DAGVTQSPTHLIKTRGQQVTLRCSPKSGHDTVSWYQQALGQGPQFIFQYYEEEERQRGNFPDRFSGHQFPNYSSELNVNALLLGDSALYLCASSLDYEQYFGPGTRLTVT.

The chain links TRBV7-6 to TRBJ2-1; possibly TRBD1 for D (6 bases). CDR1 is SGHVS, CDR2 FNYEAQ, per germline. CDR3 size: 14 residues. Between the trimmed V and J ends, which lost 5 bases and 7 bases, there was a span of 15 bases. The CDR3 DNA reads as TGTGCCAGCAGCCGGGGAAACAGGGAAAATGAGCAGTTCTTC. Amino acid sequence: CASSRGNRENEQFF.

The J gene is TRBJ2-2, the V gene TRBV2; D is possibly TRBD2 (5 bases). Looked up from germline, CDR1 is SNHLY and CDR2 is FYNNEI. V was pared by 6 bases and J by 4 bases, with 9 bases between. The CDR3 has 13 amino acids. The CDR3 region has the DNA TGTGCCAGCAGGAGGGAGCTCACCGGGGAGCTGTTTTTT. Translating it yields CASRRELTGELFF.

The table lists this clone with a count of one. The CDR3 nucleotides are TGTGCCAGCAGCTGGGACCTAGCGCGCAGCTCCTACGAGCAGTACTTC. The encoded protein is CASSWDLARSSYEQYF. The V gene is TRBV7-2, the J gene TRBJ2-7, with D possibly being TRBD2 (6 bases). Deletions cut 4 bases from V and 0 bases from J, with 16 bases between. The germline V gene encodes CDR1 SGHTA and CDR2 FQGNSA. The CDR3 runs to 16 residues.

The chain joins TRBV15 to TRBJ2-5, with D unclear. The J call may be mistaken, given a closer DNA end match to TRBJ2-7. The germline gives CDR1 LNHNV, CDR2 YYDKDF (reference sequence). The CDR3 extends over 12 amino acids. CDR3 bases: TGTGCCACCAGCGGCCAAGGTTACGAGCAGTACTTC. It encodes CATSGQGYEQYF.

DNA of the CDR3: TGTGCCAGCAGCTTAGCGGTCAGGTTGACAGGTAATCAGCCCCAGCATTTT. It specifies CASSLAVRLTGNQPQHF. The gene calls are TRBV7-8 and TRBJ1-5; a weak D match, TRBD1 (6 bases). V was clipped by 0 bases and J by 4 bases, with 16 bases between them. The germline gives CDR1 SGHVS, CDR2 FQNEAQ. The CDR3 consists of 17 residues.

The sample holds one count of this clone. The CDR3, as DNA: TGTGCCAGCAGCTTAGACGGGAAAGAGACAGATACGCAGTATTTT. Its protein is CASSLDGKETDTQYF. V usage is TRBV7-2 and J usage is TRBJ2-3; D might be TRBD2 (5 bases). V dropped 1 base and J dropped 3 bases, with 11 bases sitting between them. Germline V gene sequence: CDR1 SGHTA, CDR2 FQGNSA. CDR3 length: 15 amino acids.

J is TRBJ1-1 and V is TRBV5-1, with 7 positions matching TRBD1. Looked up from germline, CDR1 is SGHRS and CDR2 is YFSETQ. V lost 0 bases, J lost 5 bases, and 4 bases stayed unmatched. There are 14 residues in the CDR3. The CDR3 sequence: CASSLEGAGTEAFF. CDR3 coding DNA: TGCGCCAGCAGCTTGGAGGGGGCCGGGACTGAAGCTTTCTTT.

This chain joins TRBV6-5 and TRBJ2-5, with D perhaps matching TRBD1 or TRBD2 (5 bases each). The CDR3 totals 14 residues. V gave up 2 bases and J gave up 4 bases, with 11 bases separating them. From germline, CDR1 is MNHEY and CDR2 SVGAGI. CDR3 residues: CASSYPGGGETQYF. DNA of the CDR3: TGTGCCAGCAGTTACCCGGGTGGGGGAGAGACCCAGTACTTC.

This rearrangement joins TRBV11-3 to TRBJ2-5; TRBD1 matches at 7 bases. Germline loops: CDR1 SGHNT, CDR2 YENEEA. V lost 5 bases to trimming and J lost 2 bases; unmatched junction nucleotides: 2. The CDR3 spans 13 residues. CDR3 sequence (DNA): TGTGCCAGCAGCATGGGACAGCAAGAGACCCAGTACTTC. This sequence encodes CASSMGQQETQYF.

This chain connects TRBV7-3 to TRBJ2-1, with 11 bases identical to TRBD2. The germline V gene has CDR1 SGHTA and CDR2 FQGTGA. The CDR3 contains 15 residues. V lost 5 bases and J lost 5; bases outside the gene matches: 5. CDR3 in amino acids: CASSPRLAGNNEQFF. The CDR3 DNA reads TGTGCCAGCAGCCCGAGACTAGCGGGGAACAATGAGCAGTTCTTC. Full variable domain (remainder filled in from reference TRBV7-3 and TRBJ2-1): GAGVSQTPSNKVTEKGKYVELRCDPISGHTALYWYRQSLGQGPEFLIYFQGTGAADDSGLPNDRFFAVRPEGSVSTLKIQRTERGDSAVYLCASSPRLAGNNEQFFGPGTRLTVL.

This clone was counted many times. The chain has TRBV5-1 and TRBJ1-3; D remains unclear. CDR3 size: 16 residues. The germline CDR1 and CDR2 sequences are SGHRS and YFSETQ. V was trimmed by 0 bases and J by 4 bases, leaving 14 bases between them. The CDR3 loop is CASSLGPAVSGNTIYF. The CDR3 DNA is TGCGCCAGCAGCTTGGGACCGGCAGTATCCGGAAACACCATATATTTT.

The rearrangement joins TRBV30 to TRBJ1-2; D not certain. The CDR3 covers 12 residues. With 6 bases removed from V and 7 bases from J, the gap between germline ends came to 15 bases. The V gene's germline CDR1 is GTSNPN and CDR2 SVGIG (reference sequence). The DNA for the CDR3 is TGTGCCTGCCGCGGGGATGATCCTGGCTACACCTTC. Protein sequence: CACRGDDPGYTF.

The chain carries TRBV5-5 and TRBJ2-1, with D unclear. In germline, CDR1 is SGHKS, CDR2 YYEKEE (reference sequence). V dropped 3 bases and J dropped 7 bases, with 5 bases sitting between them. The length of the CDR3 is 11 residues. Here the CDR3 reads CASSYINEQFF. The CDR3 DNA sequence: TGTGCCAGCAGCTACATAAATGAGCAGTTCTTC. The complete variable domain, with remaining parts taken from reference TRBV5-5 and TRBJ2-1, reads DAGVTQSPTHLIKTRGQQVTLRCSPISGHKSVSWYQQVLGQGPQFIFQYYEKEERGRGNFPDRFSARQFPNYSSELNVNALLLGDSALYLCASSYINEQFFGPGTRLTVL.

The chain carries TRBV11-3 and TRBJ2-4, with 9 bases matching TRBD2. The V segment lost 6 bases and the J segment 6 bases; nucleotides outside the gene matches: 0. The CDR3 covers 12 residues. Per germline, CDR1 SGHNT and CDR2 YENEEA. In DNA, the CDR3 is TGTGCCAGCAGGCGGGAGGGAAACATTCAGTACTTC. Residues: CASRREGNIQYF.

This rearrangement joins TRBV27 to TRBJ1-5; D gene uncertain. CDR3 size: 14 residues. In germline, CDR1 is MNHEY, CDR2 SMNVEV (reference sequence). V lost 3 bases and J 2 bases, leaving 8 bases between the germline ends. Here the CDR3 reads CASSLAGRNQPQHF. In DNA form, the CDR3 reads TGTGCCAGCAGTTTGGCGGGCCGCAATCAGCCCCAGCATTTT.